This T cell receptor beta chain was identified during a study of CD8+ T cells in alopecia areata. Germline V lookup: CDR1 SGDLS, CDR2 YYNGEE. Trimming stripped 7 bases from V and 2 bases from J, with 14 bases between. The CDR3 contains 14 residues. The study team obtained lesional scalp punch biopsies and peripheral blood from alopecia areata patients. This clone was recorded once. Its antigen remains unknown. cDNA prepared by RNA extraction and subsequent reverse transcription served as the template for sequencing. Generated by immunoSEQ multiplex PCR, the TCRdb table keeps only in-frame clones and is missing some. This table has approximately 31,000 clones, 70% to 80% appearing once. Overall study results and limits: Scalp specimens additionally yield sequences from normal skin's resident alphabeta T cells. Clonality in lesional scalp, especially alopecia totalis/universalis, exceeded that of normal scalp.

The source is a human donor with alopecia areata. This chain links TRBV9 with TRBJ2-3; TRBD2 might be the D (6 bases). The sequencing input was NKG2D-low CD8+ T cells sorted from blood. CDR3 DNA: TGTGCCAGCCGTCGCGGGGCGGTCACAGATACGCAGTATTTT. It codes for CASRRGAVTDTQYF. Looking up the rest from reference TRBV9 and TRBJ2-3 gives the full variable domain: DSGVTQTPKHLITATGQRVTLRCSPRSGDLSVYWYQQSLDQGLQFLIQYYNGEERAKGNILERFSAQQFPDLHSELNLSSLELGDSALYFCASRRGAVTDTQYFGPGTRLTVL.